Following are 30 T cell receptor beta chains from one sample sequenced in a study of cytomegalovirus exposure and HLA in healthy donors. Use of 60 Vbeta and 13 Jbeta primers characterized the PCR. Sequencing used immunoSEQ multiplex PCR; TCRdb keeps in-frame clones, though not all of them. The sample has about 160,000 clones; approximately 78% are singletons. The specimen sequenced was PBMCs. The receptors shown here come from a male donor in good health and CMV-seropositive.

The chain links TRBV28 to TRBJ2-7; 7 bases fit TRBD1. The CDR3 loop spans 14 amino acids. Trimming at V came to 10 bases and at J to 2 bases, leaving 11 bases not matched to a gene. The germline V gene has CDR1 MDHEN and CDR2 SYDVKM. The CDR3 reads CATLRTGDAYEQYF. CDR3 nucleotides: TGTGCCACCTTACGGACAGGCGATGCCTACGAGCAGTACTTC.

The rearrangement links TRBV5-1 to TRBJ1-5; D unresolved. V was shortened by 0 bases and J by 1 base, with 8 bases between the two germline ends. This CDR3 has 15 amino acids. Germline V CDR1 and CDR2: SGHRS, YFSETQ. The CDR3 loop is CASSLVPESNQPQHF. Written as DNA, the CDR3 is TGCGCCAGCAGCTTGGTTCCAGAAAGCAATCAGCCCCAGCATTTT. Looking up the rest from reference TRBV5-1 and TRBJ1-5 gives the full variable domain: KAGVTQTPRYLIKTRGQQVTLSCSPISGHRSVSWYQQTPGQGLQFLFEYFSETQRNKGNFPGRFSGRQFSNSRSEMNVSTLELGDSALYLCASSLVPESNQPQHFGDGTRLSIL.

The V and J genes are TRBV5-1 and TRBJ1-5; tentative D call: TRBD1 (6 bases). The CDR3 length is 15 residues. CDR1 is SGHRS and CDR2 is YFSETQ in the germline V gene. The V and J ends lost 3 bases and 0 bases respectively, with 10 bases between them. The CDR3 sequence is CASSSGDISNQPQHF. CDR3 nucleotides: TGCGCCAGCAGCTCAGGGGACATTAGCAATCAGCCCCAGCATTTT. Variable domain in full (rest from reference TRBV5-1 and TRBJ1-5): KAGVTQTPRYLIKTRGQQVTLSCSPISGHRSVSWYQQTPGQGLQFLFEYFSETQRNKGNFPGRFSGRQFSNSRSEMNVSTLELGDSALYLCASSSGDISNQPQHFGDGTRLSIL.

DNA for the CDR3: TGTGCCAGCAGTCCTCCTCCAGCCGAATTTGGGAGCTATGGCTACACCTTC. It yields the protein CASSPPPAEFGSYGYTF. This chain connects TRBV25-1 to TRBJ1-2; D is unresolved. Germline V gene sequence: CDR1 MGHDK, CDR2 SYGVNS. The V and J ends lost 5 bases and 4 bases respectively, with 23 bases between them. This CDR3 region has 17 residues.

This sequence joins TRBV28 and TRBJ1-4, with TRBD1 as a possible D gene (6 bases). This CDR3 is 19 amino acids long. With 5 bases removed from V and 0 bases from J, the gap between germline ends came to 22 bases. Germline lookup yields CDR1 MDHEN and CDR2 SYDVKM. This CDR3 is CASSLSRGGMRATNEKLFF. CDR3 sequence (DNA): TGTGCCAGCAGTCTTAGCCGAGGGGGAATGCGTGCAACTAATGAAAAACTGTTTTTT. The variable domain in full, with the rest retrieved from reference TRBV28 and TRBJ1-4, is DVKVTQSSRYLVKRTGEKVFLECVQDMDHENMFWYRQDPGLGLRLIYFSYDVKMKEKGDIPEGYSVSREKKERFSLILESASTNQTSMYLCASSLSRGGMRATNEKLFFGSGTQLSVL.

This chain uses TRBV30 with TRBJ1-6; D ambiguous. V lost 4 bases, J lost 3 bases, and 10 bases lay in between. The CDR3 spans 14 residues. The germline CDR1 and CDR2 sequences are GTSNPN and SVGIG (reference sequence). Written as DNA, the CDR3 is TGTGCCTGGACCTCCGCGCTCTATAATTCACCCCTCCACTTT. This gives the protein CAWTSALYNSPLHF.

V is TRBV5-6 and J is TRBJ1-4; 7 nucleotides line up with TRBD1. Per germline, CDR1 SGHDT and CDR2 YYEEEE. This CDR3 has 16 residues. J gave up 0 bases and V 4 bases, and 6 bases lay outside the gene matches. The CDR3 protein is CASSPGTVSTNEKLFF. The CDR3 nucleotides are TGTGCCAGCAGCCCCGGGACAGTCTCAACTAATGAAAAACTGTTTTTT.

The chain couples TRBV10-3 to TRBJ2-2, with D tentatively TRBD2 (6 bases). V was cut by 7 bases and J by 0 bases, with 9 bases left in between. The CDR3 consists of 14 residues. Germline CDR1 and CDR2: ENHRY and SYGVKD. The CDR3 sequence: CAITGDPNTGELFF. The CDR3 DNA follows: TGTGCCATCACGGGGGACCCGAACACCGGGGAGCTGTTTTTT.

The V and J genes are TRBV10-1 and TRBJ1-1; 10 bases agree with TRBD1. Per the germline V gene, CDR1 is WNHNN and CDR2 is SYGVQD (reference sequence). This CDR3 has 13 residues. V was pared by 5 bases and J by 6 bases, with 3 bases of the junction left unmatched. For the CDR3, the DNA is TGCGCCAGCAGTACCGGGACAGGGGCTGAAGCTTTCTTT. Translation: CASSTGTGAEAFF.

Only one count was recorded for this clone. In the same sample, other DNA sequences code for this CDR3. The chain is built from TRBV11-2 and TRBJ1-3; the match to TRBD1 covers 9 bases. Germline V lookup: CDR1 SGHAT, CDR2 FQNNGV. Unmatched junction bases numbered 10, after V lost 1 base and J lost 3 bases. CDR3 length: 18 amino acids. CDR3 nucleotide sequence: TGTGCCAGCAGCTTAGTCGGGACAGGGCGGCTTGGTGGAAACACCATATATTTT. The encoded protein is CASSLVGTGRLGGNTIYF.

This chain uses TRBV5-1 with TRBJ2-3; 9 bases map to TRBD2. Germline trimming cut 0 bases from V and 5 bases from J; bases unmatched to any gene: 4. The CDR3 sequence is 15 residues long. The germline gives CDR1 SGHRS, CDR2 YFSETQ. CDR3 DNA: TGCGCCAGCAGCTTGGAGGGACTAGCCGGAGATACGCAGTATTTT. It is translated as CASSLEGLAGDTQYF.

The gene calls are TRBV5-4 and TRBJ2-5; 8 nucleotides agree with TRBD1. CDR1 and CDR2 from the germline V gene are SGHNT and YYREEE (reference sequence). The J segment lost 5 bases and the V segment lost 3 bases, leaving 12 bases of the junction unmatched. The CDR3 totals 16 residues. This CDR3 reads CASSSGGQGAAETQYF. The CDR3 DNA is TGTGCCAGCAGCTCCGGAGGACAGGGTGCGGCCGAGACCCAGTACTTC.

This clone was seen once. The rearrangement links TRBV5-8 to TRBJ1-3; tentative D call: TRBD1 (6 bases). Looked up from germline, CDR1 is SGHTS and CDR2 is YDEGEE. V was cut by 3 bases and J by 4 bases, with 17 bases left in between. The CDR3 is 16 amino acids. CDR3 DNA sequence: TGTGCCAGCAGCTCCCTGGGGGGGGCGCCCGGAAACACCATATATTTT. It encodes CASSSLGGAPGNTIYF.

This clone was counted a single time. The gene calls are TRBV28 and TRBJ1-2; D is unresolved. The CDR3 is 14 amino acids. Per the germline V gene, CDR1 is MDHEN and CDR2 is SYDVKM. V lost 6 bases to trimming and J lost 4 bases, with 15 bases between them. Here the CDR3 reads CASRTGEAFYGYTF. The CDR3 DNA sequence: TGTGCCAGCAGGACCGGGGAAGCCTTCTATGGCTACACCTTC.

This chain joins TRBV7-2 and TRBJ2-7, with D hard to call. Germline V gene lookup returns CDR1 SGHTA and CDR2 FQGNSA. This CDR3 has 15 amino acids. The germline V and J ends were trimmed by 1 base and 0 bases, with 10 bases remaining between them. The CDR3 here is CASSLVLGSSYEQYF. The CDR3 nucleotides are TGTGCCAGCAGCTTAGTGTTGGGCAGCTCCTACGAGCAGTACTTC.

Only one count was recorded for this clone. The chain links TRBV28 to TRBJ2-5, with 7 bases that match TRBD2. J was trimmed by 5 bases and V by 4 bases; bases with no gene match: 10. Germline loops: CDR1 MDHEN, CDR2 SYDVKM. This CDR3 is built from 15 residues. The DNA for the CDR3 is TGTGCCAGCAGTTCCCCCGGGGGGAGCCGGGAGACCCAGTACTTC. This gives the protein CASSSPGGSRETQYF.

This clone turned up a few times. One junction end disagrees with the germline gene, perhaps due to a read error. The chain uses TRBV5-5 and TRBJ1-5; 8 nucleotides agree with TRBD1. CDR3 length equals 11 residues. Germline CDR1 is SGHKS and CDR2 is YYEKEE (reference sequence). CDR3 sequence: CASRGQGPTFF. DNA for the CDR3: TGTGCCAGCAGAGGACAGGGACCCACATTTTTT.

The CDR3 DNA is TGCGCCAGCAGCCAAGATGAGGTAGCGGCTCTCCCCGGGGCCTACGAGCAGTACTTC. Its translation is CASSQDEVAALPGAYEQYF. This chain links TRBV4-3 with TRBJ2-7; TRBD2 is a possible D gene (6 bases). Germline lookup yields CDR1 LGHNA and CDR2 YSLEER. The germline V and J ends were trimmed by 0 bases and 2 bases, with 23 bases remaining between them. The CDR3 is 19 amino acids.

The V call is TRBV6-1, the J call TRBJ1-5, with 9 bases fitting TRBD1. CDR3 length equals 15 residues. Trimming cost V 8 bases and J 6 bases; bases outside gene matches: 11. The V gene's germline CDR1 is MNHNS and CDR2 SASEGT. The DNA for the CDR3 is TGTGCCAGCCACGAGGGAGGGACAGGGTTTCAGCCCCAGCATTTT. Encoded protein: CASHEGGTGFQPQHF.

This clone was seen just once. This rearrangement joins TRBV19 to TRBJ2-7, with D possibly being TRBD1 (6 bases). V was pared by 6 bases and J by 2 bases, with 11 bases between. The CDR3 sequence is 13 residues long. The germline gives CDR1 LNHDA, CDR2 SQIVND (reference sequence). The CDR3, as DNA: TGTGCCAGTAGCCGGACAGCAACCTACGAGCAGTACTTC. Its protein product is CASSRTATYEQYF.

This chain uses TRBV15 with TRBJ2-6; D unclear. Trimming took off 0 bases at V and 0 bases at J, with 12 bases between the two ends. The germline CDR1 and CDR2 sequences are LNHNV and YYDKDF (reference sequence). This CDR3 is 18 amino acids long. CDR3 residues: CATSRDPAKSSGANVLTF. For the CDR3, the DNA is TGTGCCACCAGCAGAGATCCCGCCAAGAGCTCTGGGGCCAACGTCCTGACTTTC.

The chain combines TRBV30 with TRBJ2-2; 7 bases are a match to TRBD2. The V gene's germline CDR1 is GTSNPN and CDR2 SVGIG (reference sequence). The CDR3 is made up of 15 amino acids. Unmatched junction bases numbered 9, after V lost 7 bases and J lost 1 base. For the CDR3, the DNA is TGTGCCTCAACGGTGGGACTACTGAACACCGGGGAGCTGTTTTTT. Protein sequence: CASTVGLLNTGELFF.

The chain is built from TRBV6-1 and TRBJ2-3; D gene unclear. CDR1 is MNHNS and CDR2 is SASEGT in the germline V gene. The CDR3 runs 14 residues. The V end lost 5 bases, the J end lost 2 bases, and 11 bases lay between the germline ends. For the CDR3, the DNA is TGTGCCAGCAGTCCCCGAGGAGTCACAGATACGCAGTATTTT. It encodes CASSPRGVTDTQYF.

Comments on this clone: The sample contains more than one DNA sequence encoding this CDR3. This rearrangement joins TRBV5-1 to TRBJ2-3, with 10 bases identical to TRBD1. The CDR3 is made up of 13 amino acids. Germline CDR1 is SGHRS and CDR2 is YFSETQ. V lost 7 bases, J lost 3 bases, and 2 bases stayed unmatched. As DNA, the CDR3 is TGCGCCAGCCGGGACAGGGGAACAGATACGCAGTATTTT. Its translation: CASRDRGTDTQYF.

The chain is built from TRBV10-3 and TRBJ2-5; D unresolved. Germline lookup yields CDR1 ENHRY and CDR2 SYGVKD. The length of the CDR3 is 14 residues. Trimming took off 3 bases at V and 5 bases at J, with 13 bases between the two ends. The chain's CDR3 is CAISDSSSSETQYF. In DNA, the CDR3 is TGTGCCATCAGTGATTCGAGTAGCTCGGAGACCCAGTACTTC.

V and J are TRBV10-3 and TRBJ1-1; tentative D call: TRBD1 (5 bases). The germline V gene encodes CDR1 ENHRY and CDR2 SYGVKD. V lost 6 bases, J lost 7 bases, and 12 bases lay in between. This CDR3 comprises 12 residues. The CDR3 spells CAIRPLGGEAFF. The CDR3 nucleotides are TGTGCCATCAGGCCCTTGGGGGGTGAAGCTTTCTTT.

This chain links TRBV5-4 with TRBJ2-3; D gene uncertain. The CDR3 runs to 14 residues. The V gene's germline CDR1 is SGHNT and CDR2 YYREEE (reference sequence). V lost 3 bases to trimming and J lost 3 bases, with 11 bases between them. For the CDR3, the DNA is TGTGCCAGCAGCTGGGTTGGAGCAACAGATACGCAGTATTTT. Translation gives CASSWVGATDTQYF.

This chain uses TRBV30 with TRBJ2-1; D possibly corresponds to TRBD1 (5 bases). This CDR3 is built from 14 residues. V gave up 4 bases and J gave up 0 bases, with 10 bases separating them. Germline loops: CDR1 GTSNPN, CDR2 SVGIG (reference sequence). The CDR3 here is CAWTRVSSYNEQFF. CDR3 bases: TGTGCCTGGACCAGGGTAAGCTCCTACAATGAGCAGTTCTTC. The variable domain in full, completed from reference TRBV30 and TRBJ2-1, reads SQTIHQWPATLVQPVGSPLSLECTVEGTSNPNLYWYRQAAGRGLQLLFYSVGIGQISSEVPQNLSASRPQDRQFILSSKKLLLSDSGFYLCAWTRVSSYNEQFFGPGTRLTVL.

The V gene is TRBV27, the J gene TRBJ1-1; TRBD1 aligns across 8 bases. The CDR3 covers 15 residues. The V gene's germline CDR1 is MNHEY and CDR2 SMNVEV (reference sequence). The trim removed 5 bases at V and 4 bases at J, leaving 9 bases unmatched. DNA for the CDR3: TGTGCCAGCAGTGCCCGGACAGGGCGCGGCACTGAAGCTTTCTTT. Protein product: CASSARTGRGTEAFF.

A few counts support this clone. The rearrangement joins TRBV6-6 to TRBJ1-2; 8 bases match TRBD1. V lost 6 bases and J lost 6; bases outside the gene matches: 9. The CDR3 covers 14 residues. Looked up from germline, CDR1 is MNHNY and CDR2 is SVGAGI (reference sequence). CDR3: CASRFDRGADGYTF. For the CDR3, the DNA is TGTGCCAGCAGGTTTGACAGGGGTGCCGATGGCTACACCTTC.